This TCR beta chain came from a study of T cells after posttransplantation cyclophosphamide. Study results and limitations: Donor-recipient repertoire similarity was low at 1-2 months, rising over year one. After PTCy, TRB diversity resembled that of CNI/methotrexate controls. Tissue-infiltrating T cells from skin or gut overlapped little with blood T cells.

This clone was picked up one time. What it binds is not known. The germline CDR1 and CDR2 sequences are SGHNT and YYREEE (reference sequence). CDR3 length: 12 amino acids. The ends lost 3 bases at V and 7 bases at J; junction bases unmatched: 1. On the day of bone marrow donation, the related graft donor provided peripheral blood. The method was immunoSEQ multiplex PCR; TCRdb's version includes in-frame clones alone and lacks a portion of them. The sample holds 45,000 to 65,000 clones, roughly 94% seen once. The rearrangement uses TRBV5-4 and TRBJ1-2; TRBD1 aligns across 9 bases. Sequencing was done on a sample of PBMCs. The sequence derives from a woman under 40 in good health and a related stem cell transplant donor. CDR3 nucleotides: TGTGCCAGCAGCTCGGACAGGGGTGGCTACACCTTC. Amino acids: CASSSDRGGYTF.